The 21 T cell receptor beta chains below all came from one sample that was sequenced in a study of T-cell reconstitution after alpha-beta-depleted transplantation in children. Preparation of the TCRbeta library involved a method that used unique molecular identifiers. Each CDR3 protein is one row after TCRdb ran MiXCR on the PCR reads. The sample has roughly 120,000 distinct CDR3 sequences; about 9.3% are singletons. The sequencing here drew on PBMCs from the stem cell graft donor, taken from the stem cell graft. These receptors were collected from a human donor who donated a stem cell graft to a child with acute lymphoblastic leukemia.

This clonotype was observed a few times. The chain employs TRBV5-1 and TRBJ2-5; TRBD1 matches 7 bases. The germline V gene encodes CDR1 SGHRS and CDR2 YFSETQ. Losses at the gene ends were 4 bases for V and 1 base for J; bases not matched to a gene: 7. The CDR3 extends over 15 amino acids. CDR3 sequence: CASSLTGARQETQYF. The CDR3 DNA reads TGCGCCAGCAGCCTAACAGGGGCACGCCAAGAGACCCAGTACTTC.

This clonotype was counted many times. CDR3 loop: CASSPGTGVAFF. The DNA of the CDR3 is TGTGCCAGCAGCCCCGGGACAGGGGTGGCTTTCTTT. The rearrangement uses TRBV7-3 and TRBJ1-1; 10 bases are a match to TRBD1. The V segment lost 5 bases and the J segment 11 bases; nucleotides outside the gene matches: 5. CDR1 and CDR2 from the germline V gene are SGHTA and FQGTGA. The CDR3 loop spans 12 amino acids.

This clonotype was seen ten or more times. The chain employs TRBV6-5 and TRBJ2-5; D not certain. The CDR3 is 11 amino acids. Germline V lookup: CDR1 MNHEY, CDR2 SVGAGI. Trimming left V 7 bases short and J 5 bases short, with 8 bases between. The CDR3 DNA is TGTGCCAGCACACAGTTGGAGACCCAGTACTTC. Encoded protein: CASTQLETQYF.

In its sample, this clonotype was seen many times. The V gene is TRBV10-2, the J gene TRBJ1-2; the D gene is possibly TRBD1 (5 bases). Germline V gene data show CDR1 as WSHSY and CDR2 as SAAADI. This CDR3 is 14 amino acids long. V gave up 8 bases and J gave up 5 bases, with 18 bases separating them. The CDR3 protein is CASWDPGTPYGYTF. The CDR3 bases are TGCGCCAGCTGGGACCCCGGGACTCCTTATGGCTACACCTTC.

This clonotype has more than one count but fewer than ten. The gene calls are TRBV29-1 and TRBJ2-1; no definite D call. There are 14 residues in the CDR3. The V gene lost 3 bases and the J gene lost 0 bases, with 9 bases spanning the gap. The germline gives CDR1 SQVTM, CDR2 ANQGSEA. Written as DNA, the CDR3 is TGCAGCGTTGAGCCCCCGGGCTCCTACAATGAGCAGTTCTTC. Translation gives CSVEPPGSYNEQFF.

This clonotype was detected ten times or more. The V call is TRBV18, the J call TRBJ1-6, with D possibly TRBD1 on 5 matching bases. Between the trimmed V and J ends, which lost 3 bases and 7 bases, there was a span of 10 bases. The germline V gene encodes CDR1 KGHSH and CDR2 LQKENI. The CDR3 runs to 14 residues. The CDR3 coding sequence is TGTGCCAGCTCACCGGAAAGACAGAATTCACCCCTCCACTTT. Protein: CASSPERQNSPLHF.

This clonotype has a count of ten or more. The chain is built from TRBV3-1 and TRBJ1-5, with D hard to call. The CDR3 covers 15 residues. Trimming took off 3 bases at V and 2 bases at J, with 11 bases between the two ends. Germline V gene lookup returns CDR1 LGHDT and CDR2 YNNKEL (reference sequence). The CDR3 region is CASSQVHGGNQPQHF. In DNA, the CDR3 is TGTGCCAGCAGCCAGGTCCATGGGGGCAATCAGCCCCAGCATTTT. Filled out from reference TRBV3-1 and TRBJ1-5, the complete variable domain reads DTAVSQTPKYLVTQMGNDKSIKCEQNLGHDTMYWYKQDSKKFLKIMFSYNNKELIINETVPNRFSPKSPDKAHLNLHINSLELGDSAVYFCASSQVHGGNQPQHFGDGTRLSIL.

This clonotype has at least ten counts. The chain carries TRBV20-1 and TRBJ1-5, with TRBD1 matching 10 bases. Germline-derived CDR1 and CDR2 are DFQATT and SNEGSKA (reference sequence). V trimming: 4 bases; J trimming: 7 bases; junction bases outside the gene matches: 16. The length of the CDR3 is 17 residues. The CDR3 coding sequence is TGCAGTGCTATTTCCGACAGGGGGCTTCTCCTGGGGCAGCCCCAGCATTTT. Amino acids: CSAISDRGLLLGQPQHF.

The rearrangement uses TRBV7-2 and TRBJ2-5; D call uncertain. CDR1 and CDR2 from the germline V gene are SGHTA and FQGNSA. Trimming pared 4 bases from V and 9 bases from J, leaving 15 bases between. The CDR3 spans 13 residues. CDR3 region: CASSSYGPEAQYF. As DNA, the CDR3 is TGTGCCAGCAGCTCATACGGGCCTGAGGCCCAGTACTTC.

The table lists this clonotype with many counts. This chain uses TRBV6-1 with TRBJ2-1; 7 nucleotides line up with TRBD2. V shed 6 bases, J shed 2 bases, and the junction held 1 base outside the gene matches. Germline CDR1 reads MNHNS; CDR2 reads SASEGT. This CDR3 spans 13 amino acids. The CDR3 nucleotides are TGTGCCAGCAGCGGGAGGACCTACAATGAGCAGTTCTTC. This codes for CASSGRTYNEQFF.

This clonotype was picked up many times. CDR3 protein: CASSFGTGTHQPQHF. The CDR3 nucleotides are TGTGCCAGCAGCTTCGGGACAGGGACCCATCAGCCCCAGCATTTT. The rearrangement links TRBV27 to TRBJ1-5; 9 bases align to TRBD1. Trimming removed 6 bases from V and 5 bases from J; junction bases left unmatched: 8. Per germline, CDR1 MNHEY and CDR2 SMNVEV (reference sequence). CDR3 length: 15 residues.

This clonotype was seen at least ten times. CDR3 bases: TGCGCCAGCAGCTTGGGGGAGAGCAATCAGCCCCAGCATTTT. It specifies CASSLGESNQPQHF. J is TRBJ1-5 and V is TRBV5-1; D is ambiguous. The CDR3 contains 14 residues. The germline V and J ends were trimmed by 0 bases and 1 base, with 5 bases remaining between them. From germline, CDR1 is SGHRS and CDR2 YFSETQ.

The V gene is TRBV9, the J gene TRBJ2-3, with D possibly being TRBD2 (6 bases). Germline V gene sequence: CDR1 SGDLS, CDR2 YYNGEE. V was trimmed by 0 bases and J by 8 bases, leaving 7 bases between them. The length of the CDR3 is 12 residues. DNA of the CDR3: TGTGCCAGCAGCGTAGGGGGAGGTACGCAGTATTTT. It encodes CASSVGGGTQYF.

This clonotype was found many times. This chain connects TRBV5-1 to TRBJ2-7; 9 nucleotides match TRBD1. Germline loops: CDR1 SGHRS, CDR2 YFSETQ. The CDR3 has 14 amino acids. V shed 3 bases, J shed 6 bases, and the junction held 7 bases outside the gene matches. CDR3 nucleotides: TGCGCCAGCAGCTGGACAGGGGCTGCCAGCGAGCAGTACTTC. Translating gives CASSWTGAASEQYF.

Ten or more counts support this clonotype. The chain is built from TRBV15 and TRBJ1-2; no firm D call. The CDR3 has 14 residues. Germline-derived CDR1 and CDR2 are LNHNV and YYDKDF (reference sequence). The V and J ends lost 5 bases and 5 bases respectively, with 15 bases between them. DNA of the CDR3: TGTGCCACCAGCGAGCATAGGACGGATTATGGCTACACCTTC. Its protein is CATSEHRTDYGYTF.

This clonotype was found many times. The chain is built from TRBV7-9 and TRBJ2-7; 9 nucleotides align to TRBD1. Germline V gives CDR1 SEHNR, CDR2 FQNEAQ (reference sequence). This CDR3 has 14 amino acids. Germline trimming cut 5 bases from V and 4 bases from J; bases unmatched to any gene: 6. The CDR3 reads CASSEQGAGYEQYF. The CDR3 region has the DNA TGTGCCAGCAGCGAACAGGGGGCCGGGTACGAGCAGTACTTC.

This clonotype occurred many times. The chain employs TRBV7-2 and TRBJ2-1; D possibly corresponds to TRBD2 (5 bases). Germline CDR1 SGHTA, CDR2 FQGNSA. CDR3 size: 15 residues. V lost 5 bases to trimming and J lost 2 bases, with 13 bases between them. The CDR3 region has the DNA TGTGCCAGCAGCCGTTTACCCGGGACCTACAATGAGCAGTTCTTC. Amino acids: CASSRLPGTYNEQFF.

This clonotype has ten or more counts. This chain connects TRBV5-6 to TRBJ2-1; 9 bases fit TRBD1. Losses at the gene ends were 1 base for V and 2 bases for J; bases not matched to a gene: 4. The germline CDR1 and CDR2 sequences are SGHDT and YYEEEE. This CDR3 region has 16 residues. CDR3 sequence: CASSLPGTGPYNEQFF. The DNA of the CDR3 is TGTGCCAGCAGCTTGCCCGGGACAGGGCCCTACAATGAGCAGTTCTTC.

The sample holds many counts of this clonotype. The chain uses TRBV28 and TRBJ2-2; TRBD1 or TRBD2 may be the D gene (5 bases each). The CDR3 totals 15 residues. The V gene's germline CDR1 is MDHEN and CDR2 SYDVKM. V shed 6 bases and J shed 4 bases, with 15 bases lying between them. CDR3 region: CASSPGTRGTGELFF. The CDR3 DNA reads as TGTGCCAGCAGCCCCGGGACCCGAGGCACCGGGGAGCTGTTTTTT.

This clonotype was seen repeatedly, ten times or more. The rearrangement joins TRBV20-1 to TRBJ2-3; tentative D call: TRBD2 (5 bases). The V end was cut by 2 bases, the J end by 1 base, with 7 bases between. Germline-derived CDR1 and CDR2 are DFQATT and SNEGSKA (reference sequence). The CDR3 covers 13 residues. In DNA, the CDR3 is TGCAGTGCTAGAAGTAGCGGCACAGATACGCAGTATTTT. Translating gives CSARSSGTDTQYF.

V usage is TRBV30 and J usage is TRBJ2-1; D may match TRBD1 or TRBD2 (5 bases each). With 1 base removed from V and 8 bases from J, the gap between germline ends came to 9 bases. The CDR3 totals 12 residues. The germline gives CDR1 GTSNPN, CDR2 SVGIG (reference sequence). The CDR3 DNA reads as TGTGCCTGGAGTGCGGGGCCCGATGAGCAGTTCTTC. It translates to CAWSAGPDEQFF.